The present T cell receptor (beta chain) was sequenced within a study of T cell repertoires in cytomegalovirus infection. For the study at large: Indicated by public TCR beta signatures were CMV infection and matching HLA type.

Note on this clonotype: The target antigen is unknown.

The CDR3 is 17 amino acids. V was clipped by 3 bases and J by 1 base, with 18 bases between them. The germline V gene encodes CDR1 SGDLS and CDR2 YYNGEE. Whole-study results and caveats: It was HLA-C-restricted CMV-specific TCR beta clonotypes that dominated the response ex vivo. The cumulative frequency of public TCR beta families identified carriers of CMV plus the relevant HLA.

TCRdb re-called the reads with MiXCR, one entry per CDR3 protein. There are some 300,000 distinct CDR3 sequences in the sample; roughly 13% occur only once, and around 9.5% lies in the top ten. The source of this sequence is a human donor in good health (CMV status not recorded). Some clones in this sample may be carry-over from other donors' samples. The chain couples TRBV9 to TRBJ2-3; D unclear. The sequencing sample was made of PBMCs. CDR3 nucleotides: TGTGCCAGCAGCGCGGCCAGCAGACCCCTCGGCACAGATACGCAGTATTTT. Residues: CASSAASRPLGTDTQYF. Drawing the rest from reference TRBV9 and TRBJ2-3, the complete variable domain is DSGVTQTPKHLITATGQRVTLRCSPRSGDLSVYWYQQSLDQGLQFLIQYYNGEERAKGNILERFSAQQFPDLHSELNLSSLELGDSALYFCASSAASRPLGTDTQYFGPGTRLTVL.